One T cell receptor beta chain is described in this entry. This sample stems from a study of shared clonotypes between healthy human individuals. The germline gives CDR1 LNHDA, CDR2 SQIVND (reference sequence). This CDR3 is built from 17 residues. Trimming took off 7 bases at V and 3 bases at J, with 24 bases between the two ends. Method: immunoSEQ multiplex PCR; TCRdb's copy keeps in-frame clones and lacks some. The repertoire includes around 1,000,000 clones, about 80% of them detected once, and 0.7% to 0.95% sits in the top ten. The sequenced sample was memory CD4+ T cells from PBMCs. Subset indicated: CD45RA-negative fraction. This TCR was recovered from a young man in good health. Some clones in this sample may be carry-over from other donors' samples. This rearrangement joins TRBV19 to TRBJ1-1; D call uncertain. Here the CDR3 reads CASTTPRGDRVYTEAFF. The CDR3 bases are TGTGCCAGTACCACCCCTCGGGGAGATCGGGTGTACACTGAAGCTTTCTTT.